The 17 T cell receptor beta chains reported below all come from one sample, sequenced in a study of blood T cells in healthy people across ages (dated by TCRdb to 2014 to 2015). Libraries were constructed by 5' RACE. TCRdb shows the sequencer as Illumina HiSeq 2500. A second 7 to 11 cycle PCR used a sample-barcoded 5' primer and a J-beta primer mix. TCRdb passed the public sequencing reads through fastp at Q25 and MiXCR, retaining productive beta sequences. A single entry per CDR3 protein holds the most common genes and DNA from its merged rows. The sample table contains fewer than 900,000 distinct CDR3 sequences; only one count was recorded for approximately 35% of them. Of the sample, 10% to 15% is held by the ten largest clones. Sequenced material: blood. The source of these receptors is a man between 18 and 29 years old in good health.

The CDR3 spells CASSFLTTGTDNQPQHF. The CDR3 region has the DNA TGTGCCAGCAGTTTCTTAACGACGGGGACTGACAATCAGCCCCAGCATTTT. The chain links TRBV28 to TRBJ1-5, with a tentative D call TRBD1 (5 bases). The CDR3 contains 17 residues. Germline V gives CDR1 MDHEN, CDR2 SYDVKM. V dropped 3 bases and J dropped 3 bases, with 18 bases sitting between them.

This clonotype was detected only a few times. The chain carries TRBV20-1 and TRBJ1-5; D call uncertain. V lost 6 bases and J 0 bases, leaving 12 bases between the germline ends. The CDR3 has 14 residues. Germline CDR1 is DFQATT and CDR2 is SNEGSKA (reference sequence). The CDR3 is CSAEVADSNQPQHF. The CDR3 region has the DNA TGCAGTGCGGAGGTGGCAGATAGCAATCAGCCCCAGCATTTT.

This clonotype was recorded a few times. The chain uses TRBV5-1 and TRBJ2-3; possibly TRBD2 for D (6 bases). This CDR3 has 15 amino acids. Trimming cost V 7 bases and J 6 bases, with 21 bases left between them. CDR1 and CDR2 (germline): SGHRS, YFSETQ. The CDR3 region has the DNA TGCGCCAGCTTCACCGGGACTTCGCGGGCGGATACGCAGTATTTT. Translated, it gives CASFTGTSRADTQYF. Using reference TRBV5-1 and TRBJ2-3 for the parts outside the CDR3, the full variable domain is KAGVTQTPRYLIKTRGQQVTLSCSPISGHRSVSWYQQTPGQGLQFLFEYFSETQRNKGNFPGRFSGRQFSNSRSEMNVSTLELGDSALYLCASFTGTSRADTQYFGPGTRLTVL.

This clonotype was observed a handful of times. J is TRBJ1-2 and V is TRBV6-1, with 7 bases fitting TRBD1. The CDR3 loop spans 16 amino acids. The junction had 11 bases not matched to a gene; V was cut back by 3 bases and J by 4 bases. Germline V CDR1 and CDR2: MNHNS, SASEGT. DNA for the CDR3: TGTGCCAGCAGTGATCGAGCGACAGGGATTTTCTATGGCTACACCTTC. Protein: CASSDRATGIFYGYTF.

This clonotype was picked up one time. The chain combines TRBV20-1 with TRBJ2-1, with D hard to call. Matching the DNA end better, TRBJ2-7 makes the J call doubtful. Per germline, CDR1 DFQATT and CDR2 SNEGSKA (reference sequence). This CDR3 has 15 residues. CDR3 coding DNA: TGCAGTGCTAGAGAAAAAAAGAGCTCCTACAATGAGCAGTACTTC. Protein sequence: CSAREKKSSYNEQYF.

This chain joins TRBV6-2 or TRBV6-3 and TRBJ1-5; the D is unclear. Germline V lookup: CDR1 MNHEY, CDR2 SVGEGT. Trimming left V 3 bases short and J 0 bases short, with 9 bases between. The CDR3 is 15 residues long. The CDR3 nucleotides read TGTGCCAGCAGTTATTCTACGTTTAGCAATCAGCCCCAGCATTTT. Protein: CASSYSTFSNQPQHF.

The rearrangement joins TRBV5-1 to TRBJ2-7; D gene unclear. V lost 2 bases to trimming and J lost 7 bases, with 13 bases between them. The CDR3 totals 13 residues. Germline assignment: CDR1 SGHRS and CDR2 YFSETQ. CDR3: CASSFLALNEQYF. The CDR3 DNA is TGCGCCAGCAGCTTCCTTGCCCTAAATGAGCAGTACTTC. The entire variable domain, with the rest obtained from reference TRBV5-1 and TRBJ2-7, is as follows: KAGVTQTPRYLIKTRGQQVTLSCSPISGHRSVSWYQQTPGQGLQFLFEYFSETQRNKGNFPGRFSGRQFSNSRSEMNVSTLELGDSALYLCASSFLALNEQYFGPGTRLTVT.

Of note for this clonotype: This may be a read error: a much more frequent sequence differs by one nucleotide. The genes are TRBV15 and TRBJ2-4; D possibly matches TRBD1 or TRBD2 (5 bases each). CDR3 length equals 13 residues. Germline values: CDR1 LNHNV, CDR2 YYDKDF (reference sequence). Trimming shortened V by 8 bases and J by 2 bases, and 10 bases separated the two germline ends. Here the CDR3 DNA reads TGTGCCACCTTTGAGGGGTCCAAAAACATTCAGTACTTC. Residues: CATFEGSKNIQYF.

In the case of this clonotype: A much larger clone differs from this one at a single base, so this may be a read error. This rearrangement joins TRBV29-1 to TRBJ2-1; tentatively, D is TRBD1 (6 bases). The germline V and J ends were trimmed by 2 bases and 1 base, with 15 bases remaining between them. The germline CDR1 and CDR2 sequences are SQVTM and ANQGSEA. The CDR3 is 16 residues long. The CDR3 loop reads CSVERGNRESYNEQFF. CDR3 in DNA: TGCAGCGTTGAACGAGGTAACAGGGAATCCTACAATGAGCAGTTCTTC.

This clonotype was seen many times. The chain links TRBV5-1 to TRBJ1-2; possible D gene TRBD1, 5 bases. The CDR3 length is 15 residues. Looked up from germline, CDR1 is SGHRS and CDR2 is YFSETQ. Trimming cost V 0 bases and J 4 bases, with 13 bases left between them. In nucleotides, the CDR3 is TGCGCCAGCAGCTTGGACAGGTCAAAAGGCTATGGCTACACCTTC. Translating gives CASSLDRSKGYGYTF. The full variable domain, its missing parts supplied by reference TRBV5-1 and TRBJ1-2, is KAGVTQTPRYLIKTRGQQVTLSCSPISGHRSVSWYQQTPGQGLQFLFEYFSETQRNKGNFPGRFSGRQFSNSRSEMNVSTLELGDSALYLCASSLDRSKGYGYTFGSGTRLTVV.

A remark on this clonotype: An end of the junction differs from the germline gene, which may be a read error. The genes are TRBV12-3 or TRBV12-4 and TRBJ1-5; no definite D call. This CDR3 comprises 14 residues. CDR3 DNA sequence: TGTGCCGGCAGTTTAGCCGACCTTGGCCAGCCCCAGCATTTT. Residues: CAGSLADLGQPQHF.

This clonotype was counted a few times. V and J are TRBV20-1 and TRBJ2-3; D unclear. With 6 bases removed from V and 1 base from J, the gap between germline ends came to 5 bases. CDR3 length equals 11 residues. CDR1 DFQATT and CDR2 SNEGSKA come from the germline V gene (reference sequence). DNA for the CDR3: TGCAGTGCCTCTGGCACAGATACGCAGTATTTT. Amino acid sequence: CSASGTDTQYF.

The CDR3 spells CASSLGHGESYEQYF. The CDR3, as DNA: TGTGCCAGCAGTTTGGGCCACGGAGAAAGCTACGAGCAGTACTTC. This chain joins TRBV27 and TRBJ2-7; D gene unclear. The ends were cut back, 3 bases at V and 3 bases at J, with 15 bases in the middle. Looked up from germline, CDR1 is MNHEY and CDR2 is SMNVEV (reference sequence). CDR3 length equals 15 residues.

The V call is TRBV13, the J call TRBJ2-1; 8 bases align to TRBD1. The length of the CDR3 is 17 residues. The germline gives CDR1 PRHDT, CDR2 FYEKMQ (reference sequence). Unmatched junction bases numbered 12, after V lost 3 bases and J lost 5 bases. The CDR3 DNA sequence: TGTGCCAGCAGCTTGGAGTCCCTACAGGGGGTCAACAATGAGCAGTTCTTC. It encodes CASSLESLQGVNNEQFF.

This clonotype was recorded a few times. This chain connects TRBV9 to TRBJ2-1; D gene unclear. Germline CDR1 reads SGDLS; CDR2 reads YYNGEE. CDR3 length: 16 residues. V was cut by 2 bases and J by 0 bases, with 12 bases left in between. CDR3 DNA sequence: TGTGCCAGCAGCGTCACTCCAGGAAGCTCCTACAATGAGCAGTTCTTC. Its protein is CASSVTPGSSYNEQFF. The variable domain in full, completed from reference TRBV9 and TRBJ2-1, reads DSGVTQTPKHLITATGQRVTLRCSPRSGDLSVYWYQQSLDQGLQFLIQYYNGEERAKGNILERFSAQQFPDLHSELNLSSLELGDSALYFCASSVTPGSSYNEQFFGPGTRLTVL.

This clonotype was counted a few times. The chain is built from TRBV5-1 and TRBJ2-7; the match to TRBD1 covers 7 bases. The V segment lost 3 bases and the J segment 4 bases; nucleotides outside the gene matches: 10. CDR3 length: 15 amino acids. Germline V gives CDR1 SGHRS, CDR2 YFSETQ. The CDR3 DNA sequence: TGCGCCAGCAGCTCCCGACAGGGTCGAAATTACGAGCAGTACTTC. Translation: CASSSRQGRNYEQYF.

The chain couples TRBV4-1 to TRBJ1-1; 12 bases align to TRBD1. V shed 1 base, J shed 6 bases, and the junction held 6 bases outside the gene matches. Per the germline V gene, CDR1 is MGHRA and CDR2 is YSYEKL. The CDR3 extends over 16 amino acids. As DNA, the CDR3 is TGCGCCAGCAGCCAAGGTGTCGGGACAGGGGGCCCTGAAGCTTTCTTT. Translation gives CASSQGVGTGGPEAFF.